The TCR beta chain under discussion was sequenced for a study of blood T cell repertoires in COVID-19. Study summary: Material from acute and convalescent COVID-19 was sourced from the United States, Italy and Spain. T cells, B-cell-depleted T cells, or PBMCs provided the cDNA or gDNA that served as material.

In the authors' workflow: Researchers report that nucleated cell counts were estimated from reference gene primer amplification. Sequenced by immunoSEQ multiplex PCR; TCRdb stores in-frame clones only, minus some. V, J and clone size reflect that table, while D and trimming were determined from the DNA. The sample yields about 70,000 clones, 75% to 90% seen once. The CDR3 extends over 16 amino acids. The ends were cut back, 1 base at V and 1 base at J, with 13 bases in the middle. Germline assignment: CDR1 SGHRS and CDR2 YFSETQ. The sequence derives from a man between 65 and 85 years old who had recovered from COVID-19. V gene TRBV5-1 combines with J gene TRBJ2-3; D perhaps matches TRBD1 (6 bases). Sequences were obtained from peripheral blood. The CDR3 nucleotides are TGCGCCAGCAGCTTGTCTACAGGGTTACGCACAGATACGCAGTATTTT. Protein product: CASSLSTGLRTDTQYF.